The 24 T cell receptor beta chains below come from one sample, sequenced in a study of identifying expanded T cells in peripheral blood. Here immunoSEQ multiplex PCR was the method, and the copy in TCRdb shows in-frame clones only, minus some. Among approximately 130,000 clones listed, approximately 88% were seen once. The specimen was blood. Receptors originate from a person between 18 and 75 years old in good health.

The chain recombines TRBV7-9 with TRBJ1-2, with D hard to call. Germline CDR1 SEHNR, CDR2 FQNEAQ (reference sequence). The ends were cut back, 5 bases at V and 0 bases at J, with 13 bases in the middle. This CDR3 is 15 amino acids long. The CDR3 nucleotides are TGTGCCAGCAGCACCCCACAGAGAGCTAACTATGGCTACACCTTC. Its protein product is CASSTPQRANYGYTF.

The CDR3 coding sequence is TGTGCCAGCAGTGGCCAGGGAATAGGTCAGCCCCAGCATTTT. This codes for CASSGQGIGQPQHF. This chain connects TRBV2 to TRBJ1-5; TRBD1 is a possible D gene (5 bases). The V gene lost 4 bases and the J gene lost 6 bases, with 13 bases spanning the gap. Germline V lookup: CDR1 SNHLY, CDR2 FYNNEI. The CDR3 totals 14 residues.

The chain links TRBV6-5 to TRBJ2-7; D is possibly TRBD1 (5 bases). V lost 2 bases to trimming and J lost 6 bases, with 17 bases between them. The CDR3 spans 15 residues. Germline V gene data show CDR1 as MNHEY and CDR2 as SVGAGI. CDR3: CASSYAPGQGGEQYF. The CDR3 DNA is TGTGCCAGCAGTTACGCCCCAGGGCAGGGCGGCGAGCAGTACTTC.

The chain has TRBV2 and TRBJ2-3; D is unresolved. V dropped 4 bases and J dropped 0 bases, with 17 bases sitting between them. The CDR3 totals 17 residues. CDR1 is SNHLY, CDR2 FYNNEI, per germline. CDR3 coding DNA: TGTGCCAGCAGTGCCCCCAACTCCCGTGCTAGCACAGATACGCAGTATTTT. Amino acid sequence: CASSAPNSRASTDTQYF.

This rearrangement joins TRBV12-5 to TRBJ2-5, with D possibly matching TRBD1 (6 bases). Germline V gene data show CDR1 as LGHNT and CDR2 as FRNRAP. The CDR3 is 14 residues long. Trimming stripped 5 bases from V and 1 base from J, with 11 bases between. CDR3 in amino acids: CASGPGQLQETQYF. DNA of the CDR3: TGTGCTAGTGGTCCGGGACAACTCCAAGAGACCCAGTACTTC.

The chain combines TRBV13 with TRBJ1-1; D possibly corresponds to TRBD1 (5 bases). CDR1 and CDR2 (germline): PRHDT, FYEKMQ (reference sequence). V gave up 5 bases and J gave up 1 base, with 8 bases separating them. The CDR3 sequence is 13 residues long. CDR3 region: CASSPTGNTEAFF. The DNA for the CDR3 is TGTGCCAGCAGCCCAACAGGGAACACTGAAGCTTTCTTT.

The J gene is TRBJ2-7, the V gene TRBV28; 10 positions agree with TRBD1. The CDR3 totals 13 residues. V lost 6 bases to trimming and J lost 6 bases; unmatched junction nucleotides: 5. The V gene's germline CDR1 is MDHEN and CDR2 SYDVKM. CDR3 sequence reads: CASRRQGAREQYF. Here the CDR3 DNA reads TGTGCCAGCAGAAGACAGGGGGCTCGCGAGCAGTACTTC.

CDR3 loop: CASSPELEGALSGELFF. The CDR3 coding sequence is TGCGCCAGCAGCCCAGAACTCGAGGGGGCTCTGAGCGGGGAGCTGTTTTTT. The rearrangement uses TRBV4-3 and TRBJ2-2; the match to TRBD1 covers 7 bases. The CDR3 contains 17 residues. V gave up 4 bases and J gave up 7 bases; unmatched junction bases: 15. Germline assignment: CDR1 LGHNA and CDR2 YSLEER.

The chain couples TRBV19 to TRBJ1-5; TRBD1 matches at 9 bases. CDR3 size: 15 residues. V lost 5 bases to trimming and J lost 4 bases; unmatched junction nucleotides: 6. Germline V CDR1 and CDR2: LNHDA, SQIVND (reference sequence). The CDR3 sequence: CASSWSGQGNQPQHF. DNA of the CDR3: TGTGCCAGTAGTTGGTCGGGACAGGGAAATCAGCCCCAGCATTTT.

The chain couples TRBV6-1 to TRBJ2-2, with a tentative D call TRBD2 (7 bases). The V gene's germline CDR1 is MNHNS and CDR2 SASEGT. This CDR3 has 18 residues. Between the trimmed V and J ends, which lost 4 bases and 5 bases, there was a span of 23 bases. The CDR3 coding sequence is TGTGCCAGCAGTGGGGCACAGGGAGGGTTTTATCGGACCGGGGAGCTGTTTTTT. Its protein product is CASSGAQGGFYRTGELFF.

The chain couples TRBV7-2 to TRBJ2-7; D possibly corresponds to TRBD2 (5 bases). The CDR3 is 15 residues long. In germline, CDR1 is SGHTA, CDR2 FQGNSA. Trimming removed 5 bases from V and 3 bases from J, with 17 bases in between. Here the CDR3 DNA reads TGTGCCAGCAGCCAAGGGTGGCTAGCCCGCTACGAGCAGTACTTC. Protein product: CASSQGWLARYEQYF.

V is TRBV7-6 and J is TRBJ1-1; weak D call: TRBD1 (5 bases). The V gene's germline CDR1 is SGHVS and CDR2 FNYEAQ. This CDR3 is built from 15 residues. With 4 bases removed from V and 1 base from J, the gap between germline ends came to 13 bases. CDR3 bases: TGTGCCAGCAGCTCTCAGGGTATGGGGAACACTGAAGCTTTCTTT. The encoded protein is CASSSQGMGNTEAFF.

V usage is TRBV5-1 and J usage is TRBJ2-2; a possible D gene is TRBD2 (6 bases). V shed 4 bases and J shed 1 base, with 11 bases lying between them. The germline gives CDR1 SGHRS, CDR2 YFSETQ. This CDR3 is 15 amino acids long. The CDR3 reads CASSLTGGNTGELFF. CDR3 bases: TGCGCCAGCAGCCTGACCGGGGGGAACACCGGGGAGCTGTTTTTT.

The chain recombines TRBV5-6 with TRBJ1-1, with 8 bases matching TRBD1. V gave up 0 bases and J gave up 1 base; unmatched junction bases: 5. Germline-derived CDR1 and CDR2 are SGHDT and YYEEEE. The CDR3 is 16 amino acids. The CDR3 coding sequence is TGTGCCAGCAGCTTGGTTTCCCAGGGGGCGAACACTGAAGCTTTCTTT. The encoded protein is CASSLVSQGANTEAFF.

This clone was seen just once. V gene TRBV25-1 combines with J gene TRBJ1-2, with TRBD1 matching 9 bases. Germline CDR1 is MGHDK and CDR2 is SYGVNS. V was clipped by 0 bases and J by 6 bases; unmatched bases: 11. The CDR3 has 17 amino acids. This CDR3 is CASSEYSPTGGLDGYTF. The CDR3 coding sequence is TGTGCCAGCAGTGAATATTCCCCGACAGGGGGTTTAGATGGCTACACCTTC.

The genes are TRBV5-8 and TRBJ2-3; weak D call: TRBD2 (7 bases). Between the trimmed V and J ends, which lost 4 bases and 3 bases, there was a span of 18 bases. The CDR3 totals 16 residues. Per the germline V gene, CDR1 is SGHTS and CDR2 is YDEGEE. Written as DNA, the CDR3 is TGTGCCAGCAGCCGCTGGGAGGGGGTTGATACAGATACGCAGTATTTT. Its protein product is CASSRWEGVDTDTQYF.

This chain's CDR3 is CASSLGLSQAFF. For the CDR3, the DNA is TGTGCCAGCAGCTTAGGTTTGAGCCAAGCTTTCTTT. The chain combines TRBV11-3 with TRBJ1-1, with D uncertain. CDR1 is SGHNT and CDR2 is YENEEA in the germline V gene. V lost 1 base and J lost 9, with 9 bases in between. The CDR3 length is 12 residues.

This chain joins TRBV20-1 and TRBJ2-7; D is unclear. This CDR3 has 11 amino acids. V lost 0 bases and J 6 bases, leaving 6 bases between the germline ends. CDR1 DFQATT and CDR2 SNEGSKA come from the germline V gene (reference sequence). The DNA for the CDR3 is TGCAGTGCTAGAGACCGGGTCGAGCAGTACTTC. Its translation is CSARDRVEQYF.

As concerns this clone: It is unclear where the CDR3 begins or ends on the DNA, so no DNA is shown, and the CDR3 is as TCRdb lists it. V usage is TRBV29-1 and J usage is TRBJ2-7; the D call TRBD1 from the table was never checked on the DNA. Ends included, the CDR3 has 12 residues. The germline CDR1 and CDR2 sequences are SQVTM and ANQGSEA. CDR3 loop: CSVVFWQDEQYF.

The chain carries TRBV4-3 and TRBJ2-7, with D tentatively TRBD2 (5 bases). Per germline, CDR1 LGHNA and CDR2 YSLEER. V lost 0 bases to trimming and J lost 2 bases, with 14 bases between them. The CDR3 length is 16 residues. As DNA, the CDR3 is TGCGCCAGCAGCCAAGAGAGGGATTACCTTCCCTACGAGCAGTACTTC. Protein sequence: CASSQERDYLPYEQYF.

This chain joins TRBV6-6 and TRBJ2-7, with TRBD1 identical over 11 bases. Germline lookup yields CDR1 MNHNY and CDR2 SVGAGI (reference sequence). The ends lost 4 bases at V and 5 bases at J; junction bases unmatched: 7. This CDR3 contains 15 residues. The CDR3 protein is CASSFLGQGANEQYF. The CDR3 coding sequence is TGTGCCAGCAGTTTCCTTGGACAGGGGGCCAACGAGCAGTACTTC.

J is TRBJ2-7 and V is TRBV5-5, with D possibly TRBD1 on 6 matching bases. Germline V CDR1 and CDR2: SGHKS, YYEKEE (reference sequence). The CDR3 spans 17 residues. Trimming left V 0 bases short and J 4 bases short, with 20 bases between. CDR3 protein: CASSLVGQNRRYYEQYF. In DNA, the CDR3 is TGTGCCAGCAGCTTGGTGGGACAAAATCGTCGGTATTACGAGCAGTACTTC.

The chain recombines TRBV13 with TRBJ2-7, with 11 nucleotides matching TRBD2. The CDR3 is made up of 14 amino acids. From germline, CDR1 is PRHDT and CDR2 FYEKMQ (reference sequence). Trimming took 3 bases from V and 5 from J; bases not matched to a gene: 3. Here the CDR3 reads CASSFRSGRDEQYF. CDR3 bases: TGTGCCAGCAGCTTTCGTAGCGGGAGGGACGAGCAGTACTTC.

This sequence joins TRBV6-7 and TRBJ2-1, with D unclear. TRBV6-7 is an open reading frame whose function is uncertain. Trimming took off 2 bases at V and 4 bases at J, with 15 bases between the two ends. There are 16 residues in the CDR3. CDR3 DNA: TGTGCCAGCAGTTACATTTTTTTGCAGGAGTACAATGAGCAGTTCTTC. This codes for CASSYIFLQEYNEQFF.